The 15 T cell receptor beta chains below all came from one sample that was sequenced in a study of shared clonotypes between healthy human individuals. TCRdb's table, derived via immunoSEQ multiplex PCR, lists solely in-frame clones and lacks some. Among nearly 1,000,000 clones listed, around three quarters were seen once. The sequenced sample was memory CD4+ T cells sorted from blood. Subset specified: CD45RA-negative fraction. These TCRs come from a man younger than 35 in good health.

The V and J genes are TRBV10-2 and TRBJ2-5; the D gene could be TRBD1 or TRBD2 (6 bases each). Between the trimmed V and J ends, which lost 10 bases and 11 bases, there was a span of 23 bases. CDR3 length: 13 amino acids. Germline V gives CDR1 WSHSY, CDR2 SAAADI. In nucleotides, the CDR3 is TGCGCCACCCTCCGGGGGCTAGCTGGTGAGCAGTACTTC. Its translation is CATLRGLAGEQYF.

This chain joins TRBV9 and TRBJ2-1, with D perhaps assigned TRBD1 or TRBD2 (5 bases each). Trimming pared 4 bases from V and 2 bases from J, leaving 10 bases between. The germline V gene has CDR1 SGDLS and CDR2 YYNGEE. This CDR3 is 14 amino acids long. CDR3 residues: CASSRLGAYNEQFF. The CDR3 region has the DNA TGTGCCAGCAGCCGGTTGGGGGCCTACAATGAGCAGTTCTTC.

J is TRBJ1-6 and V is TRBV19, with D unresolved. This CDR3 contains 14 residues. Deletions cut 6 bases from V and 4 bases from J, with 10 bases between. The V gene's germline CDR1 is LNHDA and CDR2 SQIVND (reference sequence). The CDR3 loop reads CASSIRVYNSPLHF. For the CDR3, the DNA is TGTGCCAGTAGCATAAGGGTGTATAATTCACCCCTCCACTTT.

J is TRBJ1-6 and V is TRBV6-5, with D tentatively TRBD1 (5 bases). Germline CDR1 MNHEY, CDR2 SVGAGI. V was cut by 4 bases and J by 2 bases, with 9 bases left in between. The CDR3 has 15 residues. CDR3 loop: CASSLTGAYNSPLHF. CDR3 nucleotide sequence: TGTGCCAGCAGTTTAACAGGAGCCTATAATTCACCCCTCCACTTT.

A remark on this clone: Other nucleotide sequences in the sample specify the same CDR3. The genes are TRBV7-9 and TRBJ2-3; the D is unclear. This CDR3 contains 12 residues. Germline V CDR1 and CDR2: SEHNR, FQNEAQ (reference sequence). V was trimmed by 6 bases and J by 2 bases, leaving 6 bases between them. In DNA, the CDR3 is TGTGCCAGCAGTTTCAACACAGATACGCAGTATTTT. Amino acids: CASSFNTDTQYF.

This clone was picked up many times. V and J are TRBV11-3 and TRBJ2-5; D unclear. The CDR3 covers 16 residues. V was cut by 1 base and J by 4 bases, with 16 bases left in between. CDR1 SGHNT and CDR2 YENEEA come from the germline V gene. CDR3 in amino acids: CASSLVVGWGIETQYF. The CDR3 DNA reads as TGTGCCAGCAGCTTAGTGGTTGGTTGGGGTATAGAGACCCAGTACTTC.

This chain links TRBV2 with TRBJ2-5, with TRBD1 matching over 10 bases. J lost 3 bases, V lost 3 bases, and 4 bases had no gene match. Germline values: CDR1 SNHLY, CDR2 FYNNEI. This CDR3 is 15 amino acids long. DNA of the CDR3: TGTGCCAGCAGTGATCGACAGGGGGCCAAAGAGACCCAGTACTTC. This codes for CASSDRQGAKETQYF.

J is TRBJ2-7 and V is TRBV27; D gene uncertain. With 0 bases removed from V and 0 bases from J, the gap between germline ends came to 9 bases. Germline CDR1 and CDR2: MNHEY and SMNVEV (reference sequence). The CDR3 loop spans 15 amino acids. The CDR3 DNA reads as TGTGCCAGCAGTTTATCTAGGCCAGGCTCCTACGAGCAGTACTTC. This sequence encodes CASSLSRPGSYEQYF.

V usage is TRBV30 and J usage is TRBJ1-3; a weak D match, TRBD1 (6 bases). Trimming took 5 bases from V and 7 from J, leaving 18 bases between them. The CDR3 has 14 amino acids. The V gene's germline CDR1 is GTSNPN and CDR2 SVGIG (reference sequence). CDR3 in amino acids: CAWGEGTRWNTIYF. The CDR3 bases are TGTGCCTGGGGGGAAGGGACAAGGTGGAACACCATATATTTT.

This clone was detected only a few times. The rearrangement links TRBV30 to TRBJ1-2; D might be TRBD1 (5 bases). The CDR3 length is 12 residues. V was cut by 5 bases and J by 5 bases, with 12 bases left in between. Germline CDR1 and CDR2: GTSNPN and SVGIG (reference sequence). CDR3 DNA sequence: TGTGCCTGGCGGGCCGGGGGTTATGGCTACACCTTC. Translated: CAWRAGGYGYTF. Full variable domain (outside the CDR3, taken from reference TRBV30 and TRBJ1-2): SQTIHQWPATLVQPVGSPLSLECTVEGTSNPNLYWYRQAAGRGLQLLFYSVGIGQISSEVPQNLSASRPQDRQFILSSKKLLLSDSGFYLCAWRAGGYGYTFGSGTRLTVV.

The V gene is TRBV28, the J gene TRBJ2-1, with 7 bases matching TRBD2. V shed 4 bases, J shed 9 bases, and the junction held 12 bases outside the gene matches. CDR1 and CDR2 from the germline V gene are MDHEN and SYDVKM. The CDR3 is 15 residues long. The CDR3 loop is CASSSRSREGREQFF. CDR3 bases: TGTGCCAGCAGTTCCCGATCGAGGGAGGGCCGTGAGCAGTTCTTC.

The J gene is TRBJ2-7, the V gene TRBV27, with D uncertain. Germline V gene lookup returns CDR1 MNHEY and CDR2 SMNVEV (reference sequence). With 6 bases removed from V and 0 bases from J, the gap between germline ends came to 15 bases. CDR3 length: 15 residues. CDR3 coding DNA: TGTGCCAGCAGCCTCCTCGGCTTCAGCTCCTACGAGCAGTACTTC. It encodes CASSLLGFSSYEQYF.

CDR3 loop: CASSTTSGGSSRIYEQYF. The CDR3 bases are TGTGCCAGCAGTACGACTAGCGGGGGGTCCTCGAGAATTTACGAGCAGTACTTC. The chain is built from TRBV28 and TRBJ2-7; the match to TRBD2 covers 13 bases. This CDR3 spans 18 amino acids. Germline V lookup: CDR1 MDHEN, CDR2 SYDVKM. The ends lost 5 bases at V and 4 bases at J; junction bases unmatched: 14.

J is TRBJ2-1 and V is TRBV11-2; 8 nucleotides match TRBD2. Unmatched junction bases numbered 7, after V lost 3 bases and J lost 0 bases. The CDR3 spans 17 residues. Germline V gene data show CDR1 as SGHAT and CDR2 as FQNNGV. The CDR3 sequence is CASSFLQRGSSYNEQFF. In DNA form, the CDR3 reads TGTGCCAGCAGCTTCCTACAGCGGGGGAGCTCCTACAATGAGCAGTTCTTC. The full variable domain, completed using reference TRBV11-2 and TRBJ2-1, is EAGVAQSPRYKIIEKRQSVAFWCNPISGHATLYWYQQILGQGPKLLIQFQNNGVVDDSQLPKDRFSAERLKGVDSTLKIQPAKLEDSAVYLCASSFLQRGSSYNEQFFGPGTRLTVL.

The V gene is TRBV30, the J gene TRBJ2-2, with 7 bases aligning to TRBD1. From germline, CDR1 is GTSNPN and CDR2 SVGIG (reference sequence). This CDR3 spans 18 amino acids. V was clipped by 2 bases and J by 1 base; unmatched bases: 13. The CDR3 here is CAWSFTIGTAWNTGELFF. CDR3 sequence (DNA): TGTGCCTGGAGTTTTACCATCGGGACAGCCTGGAACACCGGGGAGCTGTTTTTT. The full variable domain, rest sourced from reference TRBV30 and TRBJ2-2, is SQTIHQWPATLVQPVGSPLSLECTVEGTSNPNLYWYRQAAGRGLQLLFYSVGIGQISSEVPQNLSASRPQDRQFILSSKKLLLSDSGFYLCAWSFTIGTAWNTGELFFGEGSRLTVL.